The T cell receptor (beta chain) described here comes from a study of T cell repertoires in cytomegalovirus infection. TCRdb used MiXCR to reprocess the reads, holding one entry per CDR3 protein. The sample lists about 130,000 distinct CDR3 sequences, roughly 9% occurring once. The germline V gene encodes CDR1 SGDLS and CDR2 YYNGEE. V lost 2 bases and J lost 7, with 12 bases in between. This CDR3 is built from 14 residues. The source is a human donor in good health (CMV status not recorded). Some clones in this sample may be carry-over from other donors' samples. Sequencing was done on a sample of PBMCs. This chain joins TRBV9 and TRBJ2-2; no clear D gene. The CDR3 reads CASSVGLSNGELFF. The CDR3 DNA reads as TGTGCCAGCAGCGTTGGGTTGTCGAACGGGGAGCTGTTTTTT.